This T cell receptor beta chain was retrieved from a study of PD-1 blockade in classical Hodgkin lymphoma. The time point: newly diagnosed, previously untreated cHL patient sample. Magnetic depletion of non-target cells from thawed PBMCs yielded purified CD8+ T cells. For this clone: Its antigen is unknown.

Using immunoSEQ multiplex PCR, the repertoire was profiled, and TCRdb retains in-frame clones only, with some absent. Of about 14,000 clones listed, 91% are singletons. Findings and limits, study-wide: Newly diagnosed patients were reported to exhibit reduced baseline TCR diversity relative to healthy donors. Underlying causes for the observed repertoire differences were not defined, possibly disease activity or prior therapy.

Per germline, CDR1 SGHVS and CDR2 FNYEAQ. V shed 1 base and J 0 bases; nucleotides not matched to a gene: 10. The CDR3 is made up of 18 amino acids. The sequenced sample consisted of CD8+ T cells from blood. The V and J genes are TRBV7-6 and TRBJ1-1, with 8 bases that match TRBD1. The TCR originated in a human donor with classical Hodgkin lymphoma. In DNA, the CDR3 is TGTGCCAGCAGCTTAGTAGTTCGGGACAGGTCCATGAACACTGAAGCTTTCTTT. This encodes CASSLVVRDRSMNTEAFF. Drawing the rest from reference TRBV7-6 and TRBJ1-1, the complete variable domain is GAGVSQSPRYKVTKRGQDVALRCDPISGHVSLYWYRQALGQGPEFLTYFNYEAQQDKSGLPNDRFSAERPEGSISTLTIQRTEQRDSAMYRCASSLVVRDRSMNTEAFFGQGTRLTVV.